This is a list of T cell receptor beta chains from one sample in a study of identical twins. Each CDR3 protein gets one entry after TCRdb re-called the 5' RACE reads with MiXCR. The sample yields 200,000 to 250,000 distinct CDR3 sequences, about an eighth seen once. These data were likewise used in another study, on yellow fever vaccine responses in identical twins.

Source material: memory (CD45RO+) T cells sorted from blood. These receptors came from a woman under 30 in good health. Each CDR3 is given with its conserved first and last residue. The order of the fields is J gene, D gene, clone size, V gene, CDR3 DNA, CDR3 protein. The D gene is left open where the match is weak. Where a row states a size, it is once, few, many or the class of an expanded clone; other rows omit it.

TRBJ2-1,TRBD2,-,TRBV11-3,TGTGCCAGCAGCTTAGGTCGTCGGGAGGGTCGGCAGTTCTTC,CASSLGRREGRQFF
TRBJ2-7,TRBD2,-,TRBV15,TGTGCCACCAGCAGAGGGACTAGCGGGAGATACGAGCAGTACTTC,CATSRGTSGRYEQYF
TRBJ2-2,-,few,TRBV5-1,TGCGCCAGCAGCTTGGCCACCCCCGGGGGGCCCCTCGGCGGGGAGCTGTTTTTT,CASSLATPGGPLGGELFF
TRBJ2-5,-,many,TRBV5-1,TGCGCCAGCAGCTTGGGCCGGGCCCAACAAGAGACCCAGTACTTC,CASSLGRAQQETQYF
TRBJ2-7,TRBD1,-,TRBV30,TGTGCCTGGGACAGGGCGGGTTACGAGCAGTACTTC,CAWDRAGYEQYF
TRBJ1-6,-,-,TRBV30,TGTGCCTGGAGTGTCTCGGACGGCAAGTACCTCCACTTT,CAWSVSDGKYLHF
TRBJ2-2,TRBD1,-,TRBV28,TGTGCCAGCAGTTACCCAGGGGGTGGCGGGGAGCTGTTTTTT,CASSYPGGGGELFF
TRBJ1-6,-,few,TRBV5-1,TGCGCCAGCAGCTTGGTAGGGGAATTTGATTCACCCCTCCACTTT,CASSLVGEFDSPLHF
TRBJ2-3,TRBD2,many,TRBV2,TGTGCCAGCAGTGAGCTAGCGGTCACAGATACGCAGTATTTT,CASSELAVTDTQYF
TRBJ2-7,-,many,TRBV7-8,TGTGCCAGCACCAACCGACAGAGCTCCTACGAGCAGTACTTC,CASTNRQSSYEQYF
TRBJ2-1,-,few,TRBV12-3/TRBV12-4,TGTGCCAGCACCCTGAGGAGGGCTGACAATGAGCAGTTCTTC,CASTLRRADNEQFF
TRBJ2-2,-,few,TRBV7-2,TGTGCCAGCAGCCCCTGGGGTGGGAGACCATCCGGGGAGCTGTTTTTT,CASSPWGGRPSGELFF
TRBJ2-3,-,few,TRBV5-6,TGTGCCAGCAGCTTGGGGTGGACAGATACGCAGTATTTT,CASSLGWTDTQYF
TRBJ1-1,-,few,TRBV5-1,TGCGCCAGCAGCCGGACCGGGGGTTCCACTGAAGCTTTCTTT,CASSRTGGSTEAFF
TRBJ1-1,-,few,TRBV14,TGTGCCAGCAGTCGGCAGACCTTCATGAACACTGAAGCTTTCTTT,CASSRQTFMNTEAFF
TRBJ2-1,TRBD1,-,TRBV5-1,TGCGCCAGCAGCATACAGGGGAATGAGCAGTTCTTC,CASSIQGNEQFF
TRBJ2-3,-,-,TRBV27,TGTGCCAGCAGCCACCACTTATTTGCGTATTCTAGCACAGATACGCAGTATTTT,CASSHHLFAYSSTDTQYF
TRBJ2-7,-,-,TRBV9,TGTGCCAGCAGCGTAGCTACGGGGGTGGGCGAGCAGTACTTC,CASSVATGVGEQYF
TRBJ2-3,-,-,TRBV3-1,TGTGCCTGCAGCCAAGTAGGTACTCGCTGGGATACGCAGTATTTT,CACSQVGTRWDTQYF
TRBJ1-2,-,few,TRBV10-2,TGCGCCAGCAGCACCACATGGGGCTACACCTTC,CASSTTWGYTF
TRBJ2-5,TRBD2,-,TRBV20-1,TGCTGTGCTAGCGGACTAGCGGGGGGACAATCAGGTCAAGAGACCCAGTACTTC,CCASGLAGGQSGQETQYF
TRBJ1-1,-,many,TRBV12-3/TRBV12-4,TGTGCCAGCAGTTTAGGGGTTGAAGCTTTCTTT,CASSLGVEAFF
TRBJ2-7,-,few,TRBV12-5,TGTGCTAGTGGTTTGGCCCCCTACGAGCAGTACTTC,CASGLAPYEQYF
TRBJ2-3,TRBD1,few,TRBV24-1,TGTGCCACCAGTGATTCTCAACAGGGACAGAATACGCAGTATTTT,CATSDSQQGQNTQYF